A selection of T cell receptor beta chains follows, all from one sample in a study of blood T cell repertoires in COVID-19. Libraries were prepared by immunoSEQ multiplex PCR; TCRdb keeps only in-frame clonotypes and omits some of them. This table holds about 270,000 clones, 82% found once. Material for sequencing was peripheral blood. The receptor source for this set is a woman between 18 and 29 years old with acute or convalescent COVID-19. The CDR3 runs from the conserved cysteine through the conserved F or W. D genes are given only for firm matches. Some rows have no size entry. The others give once, few or many, or a class for an expanded clone.

clone size: NA; J gene: TRBJ1-4; V gene: TRBV5-1; D gene: NA; CDR3 DNA: TGCGCCAGCAGCTCTCCGACAGGCCCCGGGGAAAAACTGTTTTTT; CDR3 protein: CASSSPTGPGEKLFF
clone size: NA; J gene: TRBJ2-7; V gene: TRBV2; D gene: NA; CDR3 DNA: TGTGCCAGCAAGCCCCGGGACAACTCCTACGAGCAGTACTTC; CDR3 protein: CASKPRDNSYEQYF
clone size: NA; J gene: TRBJ2-2; V gene: TRBV4-3; D gene: TRBD1; CDR3 DNA: TGCGCCAGCAGCCAAGACGCGTCAGGGGGTACCGGGGAGCTGTTTTTT; CDR3 protein: CASSQDASGGTGELFF
clone size: few; J gene: TRBJ2-1; V gene: TRBV3-1/TRBV3-2; D gene: NA; CDR3 DNA: TGTGCCAGCAGCCAAGTTGCGAGCTCCTACAATGAGCAGTTCTTC; CDR3 protein: CASSQVASSYNEQFF
clone size: NA; J gene: TRBJ1-4; V gene: TRBV28; D gene: NA; CDR3 DNA: TGTGCCAGCAGTCACTCGGTAGGGGCTAATGAAAAACTGTTTTTT; CDR3 protein: CASSHSVGANEKLFF
clone size: once; J gene: TRBJ1-5; V gene: TRBV18; D gene: NA; CDR3 DNA: TGTGCCAGCTCACCAGGGGCGGACAATCAGCCCCAGCATTTT; CDR3 protein: CASSPGADNQPQHF
clone size: NA; J gene: TRBJ1-3; V gene: TRBV6-4; D gene: NA; CDR3 DNA: TGTGCCAGCAGTGACAGAAACAATTCTGGAAACACCATATATTTT; CDR3 protein: CASSDRNNSGNTIYF
clone size: NA; J gene: TRBJ2-2; V gene: TRBV24-1; D gene: TRBD1; CDR3 DNA: TGTGCCACCAGTGAAGGGACAGCCAACACCGGGGAGCTGTTTTTT; CDR3 protein: CATSEGTANTGELFF
clone size: NA; J gene: TRBJ1-1; V gene: TRBV11-1; D gene: NA; CDR3 DNA: TGTGCCAGCAGCTTAAGTTGGTGGACAGCGAACACTGAAGCTTTCTTT; CDR3 protein: CASSLSWWTANTEAFF
clone size: NA; J gene: TRBJ1-2; V gene: TRBV28; D gene: NA; CDR3 DNA: TGTGCCAGCAGTTTCCCCCGTGGGGGCCGCTATGGCTACACCTTC; CDR3 protein: CASSFPRGGRYGYTF
clone size: NA; J gene: TRBJ2-7; V gene: TRBV13; D gene: TRBD1; CDR3 DNA: TGTGCCAGCAGCTTTAGGACAGGGCCGTGGGTCGAGCAGTACTTC; CDR3 protein: CASSFRTGPWVEQYF
clone size: NA; J gene: TRBJ1-1; V gene: TRBV6-2/TRBV6-3; D gene: TRBD1; CDR3 DNA: TGTGCCAGCAGTTACTCGGGACAGAGCACTGAAGCTTTCTTT; CDR3 protein: CASSYSGQSTEAFF
clone size: NA; J gene: TRBJ2-1; V gene: TRBV11-3; D gene: TRBD2; CDR3 DNA: TGTGCCACGAGGGGGACTAGAACGACCTACAATGAGCAGTTCTTC; CDR3 protein: CATRGTRTTYNEQFF
clone size: NA; J gene: TRBJ2-1; V gene: TRBV6-2/TRBV6-3; D gene: TRBD2; CDR3 DNA: TGTGCCAGCAGTTACCGACTAGCGGGATACAATGAGCAGTTCTTC; CDR3 protein: CASSYRLAGYNEQFF
clone size: few; J gene: TRBJ2-2; V gene: TRBV6-4; D gene: TRBD2; CDR3 DNA: TGTGCCAGCAGTCGTACTAGCGGGAAGTACACCGGGGAGCTGTTTTTT; CDR3 protein: CASSRTSGKYTGELFF
clone size: NA; J gene: TRBJ2-1; V gene: TRBV6-2/TRBV6-3; D gene: TRBD2; CDR3 DNA: TGTGCCAGCAGCGCACTAGCGGGACCTCATGAGCAGTTCTTC; CDR3 protein: CASSALAGPHEQFF
clone size: NA; J gene: TRBJ1-3; V gene: TRBV19; D gene: NA; CDR3 DNA: TGTGCCTGTCACTCTGGAAACACCATATATTTT; CDR3 protein: CACHSGNTIYF
clone size: NA; J gene: TRBJ2-7; V gene: TRBV6-2/TRBV6-3; D gene: NA; CDR3 DNA: TGTGCCAGCAGTTGGGGACAAAGCTCCTACGAGCAGTACTTC; CDR3 protein: CASSWGQSSYEQYF
clone size: NA; J gene: TRBJ1-5; V gene: TRBV29-1; D gene: NA; CDR3 DNA: TGCAGCGTTGAGACAGAAAGCAATCAGCCCCAGCATTTT; CDR3 protein: CSVETESNQPQHF
clone size: NA; J gene: TRBJ1-1; V gene: TRBV5-1; D gene: TRBD1; CDR3 DNA: TGCGCCAGCAGCTTGGTCAGGGGGCGCTTGAACACTGAAGCTTTCTTT; CDR3 protein: CASSLVRGRLNTEAFF
clone size: once; J gene: TRBJ2-1; V gene: TRBV7-7; D gene: TRBD2; CDR3 DNA: TGTGCTAGCAGCTTAGTGGCTAGCGGGAACTTCAATGAGCAGTTCTTC; CDR3 protein: CASSLVASGNFNEQFF
clone size: NA; J gene: TRBJ2-1; V gene: TRBV3-1/TRBV3-2; D gene: NA; CDR3 DNA: TGTGCCAGCAGCCAAGATGGGGGACTCCCCAATGAGCAGTTCTTC; CDR3 protein: CASSQDGGLPNEQFF
clone size: many; J gene: TRBJ2-1; V gene: TRBV10-1; D gene: NA; CDR3 DNA: TGCGCCAGCAGTGTGGCTAATGAGCAGTTCTTC; CDR3 protein: CASSVANEQFF
clone size: NA; J gene: TRBJ2-3; V gene: TRBV7-2; D gene: NA; CDR3 DNA: TGTGCCAGCAGCTCATCAGGCGGACTCACAGATACGCAGTATTTT; CDR3 protein: CASSSSGGLTDTQYF
clone size: NA; J gene: TRBJ2-7; V gene: TRBV23-1; D gene: TRBD1; CDR3 DNA: TGCGCCAGCAGTCATCCCGGGACAGGGGATACCTACGAGCAGTACTTC; CDR3 protein: CASSHPGTGDTYEQYF
clone size: NA; J gene: TRBJ2-5; V gene: TRBV5-4; D gene: TRBD2; CDR3 DNA: TGTGCCAGCAGCTCGCACCCGACTAGCTCGGAGACCCAGTACTTC; CDR3 protein: CASSSHPTSSETQYF
clone size: once; J gene: TRBJ2-7; V gene: TRBV6-4; D gene: TRBD1; CDR3 DNA: TGTGCCAGCAGTCAGGGCCTCGAGACAGGGTGCGAGCAGTACTTC; CDR3 protein: CASSQGLETGCEQYF
clone size: NA; J gene: TRBJ2-3; V gene: TRBV2; D gene: TRBD2; CDR3 DNA: TGTGCCAGCAGTGAACTCCTAGCGGAGACAGATACGCAGTATTTT; CDR3 protein: CASSELLAETDTQYF
clone size: NA; J gene: TRBJ1-5; V gene: TRBV29-1; D gene: NA; CDR3 DNA: TGCAGCGTGAGACTCGACGGGAATCAGCCCCAGCATTTT; CDR3 protein: CSVRLDGNQPQHF
clone size: once; J gene: TRBJ2-3; V gene: TRBV6-5; D gene: NA; CDR3 DNA: TGTGCCAGCAGTCGAGGTCTGGCAGATACGCAGTATTTT; CDR3 protein: CASSRGLADTQYF
clone size: NA; J gene: TRBJ2-3; V gene: TRBV5-1; D gene: NA; CDR3 DNA: TGCGCCAGCAGCTCGTGGCCCAGGGATCCAGATACGCAGTATTTT; CDR3 protein: CASSSWPRDPDTQYF
clone size: NA; J gene: TRBJ1-1; V gene: TRBV7-3; D gene: TRBD1; CDR3 DNA: TGTGCCAGCAGCTGGGACAGTAACACTGAAGCTTTCTTT; CDR3 protein: CASSWDSNTEAFF
clone size: NA; J gene: TRBJ2-6; V gene: TRBV5-4; D gene: NA; CDR3 DNA: TGTGCCAGCAGCTTAGCGGTGACTGGGGCCAACGTCCTGACTTTC; CDR3 protein: CASSLAVTGANVLTF
clone size: NA; J gene: TRBJ2-7; V gene: TRBV25-1; D gene: TRBD1; CDR3 DNA: TGTGCCAGCAGTGAACAACCGGGACAGGAGTACTTC; CDR3 protein: CASSEQPGQEYF
clone size: NA; J gene: TRBJ2-1; V gene: TRBV2; D gene: TRBD2; CDR3 DNA: TGTGCCAGCACCCCCGAGGGACTAGCGGGTTACAATGAGCAGTTCTTC; CDR3 protein: CASTPEGLAGYNEQFF
clone size: NA; J gene: TRBJ1-2; V gene: TRBV7-9; D gene: TRBD1; CDR3 DNA: TGTGCCAGCAGCTTAGGGAACACAGGGGGCGCACACTTTGGCTACACCTTC; CDR3 protein: CASSLGNTGGAHFGYTF
clone size: NA; J gene: TRBJ1-1; V gene: TRBV7-9; D gene: NA; CDR3 DNA: TGTGCCAGCAGCTTAGAGGACAGATTGAACACTGAAGCTTTCTTT; CDR3 protein: CASSLEDRLNTEAFF
clone size: NA; J gene: TRBJ1-1; V gene: TRBV21-1; D gene: NA; CDR3 DNA: TGTGCCAGCAGCGTGACAGGGCCGAATACTGAAGCTTTCTTT; CDR3 protein: CASSVTGPNTEAFF
clone size: NA; J gene: TRBJ2-1; V gene: TRBV27; D gene: TRBD1; CDR3 DNA: TGTGCCAGCAGTTTACGGACAGGCAACAATGAGCAGTTCTTC; CDR3 protein: CASSLRTGNNEQFF
clone size: NA; J gene: TRBJ1-1; V gene: TRBV18; D gene: NA; CDR3 DNA: TGTGCCAGCTCACGAACAGAGAACACTGAAGCTTTCTTT; CDR3 protein: CASSRTENTEAFF
clone size: NA; J gene: TRBJ2-7; V gene: TRBV6-5; D gene: TRBD2; CDR3 DNA: TGTGCCAGCAGACCCGGGACTAGCGGTTCCTACGAGCAGTACTTC; CDR3 protein: CASRPGTSGSYEQYF
clone size: medium-sized; J gene: TRBJ1-1; V gene: TRBV28; D gene: NA; CDR3 DNA: TGTGCCAGCAGTTTATTTGGTACCGTCAAAGGCGGTGAAGCTTTCTTT; CDR3 protein: CASSLFGTVKGGEAFF
clone size: NA; J gene: TRBJ2-1; V gene: TRBV19; D gene: TRBD2; CDR3 DNA: TGTGCCAGTAGTGTTCCTAGCGGGAGTCCGAGCTCCTACAATGAGCAGTTCTTC; CDR3 protein: CASSVPSGSPSSYNEQFF
clone size: once; J gene: TRBJ2-7; V gene: TRBV30; D gene: NA; CDR3 DNA: TGTGCCTGGAGCTATCCGCGGAGGGATGTGCTCGAGCAGTACTTC; CDR3 protein: CAWSYPRRDVLEQYF
clone size: once; J gene: TRBJ2-2; V gene: TRBV6-2/TRBV6-3; D gene: TRBD1; CDR3 DNA: TGTGCCAGCAGTCACCTCGGACAGGGATTCACCGGGGAGCTGTTTTTT; CDR3 protein: CASSHLGQGFTGELFF
clone size: NA; J gene: TRBJ2-3; V gene: TRBV6-5; D gene: NA; CDR3 DNA: TGTGCCAGCAGTTACTCGAGGCAGGGGCACACAGATACGCAGTATTTT; CDR3 protein: CASSYSRQGHTDTQYF